A selection of T cell receptor beta chains follows, all from one sample in a study of T cell changes during pregnancy in multiple sclerosis. Assay used: immunoSEQ multiplex PCR; TCRdb lists only in-frame clones, some missing. The top ten clones hold over 0.85% of a sample with approximately 99,000 clones, about 94% of them seen once. This specimen was peripheral blood, taken after pregnancy. Every receptor here comes from a female donor with multiple sclerosis, enrolled in a pregnancy study. Each CDR3 is given with its conserved first and last residue. D genes are given only for firm matches. Where a row states a size, it is once, few, many or the class of an expanded clone; other rows omit it.

j_call	clone_size	v_call	d_call	cdr3_aa	cdr3_nt
TRBJ1-1	-	TRBV4-1	TRBD1	CASSQRDRGPTEAFF	TGCGCCAGCAGCCAAAGGGACAGGGGACCCACTGAAGCTTTCTTT
TRBJ2-1	once	TRBV29-1	TRBD2	CSVSGTSGRAGNEQFF	TGCAGCGTTTCCGGGACTAGCGGGAGGGCTGGCAATGAGCAGTTCTTC
TRBJ2-3	-	TRBV14	-	CASSPLPPGLLTDTQYF	TGTGCCAGCAGCCCCCTACCACCAGGACTCCTCACAGATACGCAGTATTTT
TRBJ2-6	-	TRBV5-1	TRBD1	CASRPQTGGEGANVLTF	TGCGCCAGCCGACCTCAAACAGGGGGCGAGGGGGCCAACGTCCTGACTTTC
TRBJ2-1	-	TRBV9	TRBD2	CASSPRLAGGVEQFF	TGTGCCAGCAGCCCACGACTAGCGGGAGGGGTGGAGCAGTTCTTC
TRBJ2-2	once	TRBV7-2	TRBD2	CASSAGLGTGELFF	TGTGCCAGCAGCGCGGGACTAGGTACCGGGGAGCTGTTTTTT
TRBJ2-1	-	TRBV7-3	TRBD2	CASSPVSGSSGAEQFF	TGTGCCAGCAGCCCCGTTAGCGGGAGCAGTGGGGCTGAGCAGTTCTTC
TRBJ2-1	-	TRBV19	-	CASSIISNEQFF	TGTGCCAGTAGTATAATTTCGAATGAGCAGTTCTTC
TRBJ1-1	-	TRBV6-1	-	CASIPPGRTEAFF	TGTGCCAGCATTCCTCCAGGGCGTACTGAAGCTTTCTTT
TRBJ2-5	-	TRBV7-2	TRBD2	CASSPRTSGQETQYF	TGTGCCAGCAGCCCCCGGACTAGCGGCCAAGAGACCCAGTACTTC
TRBJ1-5	-	TRBV19	-	CASSIGGTTNQPQHF	TGTGCCAGTAGTATAGGCGGGACCACCAATCAGCCCCAGCATTTT
TRBJ1-1	once	TRBV27	TRBD1	CASRTGTGGTYTEAFF	TGTGCCAGCAGGACCGGGACAGGGGGCACGTACACTGAAGCTTTCTTT
TRBJ1-2	-	TRBV6-4	TRBD1	CASSDAGTGGEVYGYTF	TGTGCCAGCAGTGACGCCGGGACAGGGGGCGAAGTCTATGGCTACACCTTC
TRBJ2-7	-	TRBV29-1	-	CSGLIGGQYEQYF	TGCAGCGGGCTGATCGGGGGACAGTACGAGCAGTACTTC
TRBJ1-5	-	TRBV6-4	-	CASSDWPQPQHF	TGTGCCAGCAGTGACTGGCCCCAGCCCCAGCATTTT
TRBJ2-1	-	TRBV30	-	CAWRSPEGSYNEQFF	TGTGCCTGGAGATCGCCGGAGGGGTCCTACAATGAGCAGTTCTTC
TRBJ2-2	-	TRBV6-5	-	CASSYSFSNTGELFF	TGTGCCAGCAGTTACTCGTTCTCGAACACCGGGGAGCTGTTTTTT
TRBJ2-7	-	TRBV7-9	TRBD2	CASSWGLAGGEQYF	TGTGCCAGCAGCTGGGGACTAGCGGGAGGCGAGCAGTACTTC
TRBJ2-4	-	TRBV28	-	CASSLHRSGAKNIQYF	TGTGCCAGCAGTTTACATAGGAGTGGGGCCAAAAACATTCAGTACTTC
TRBJ1-3	-	TRBV7-2	-	CASSLQGNTIYF	TGTGCCAGCAGCTTACAGGGGAACACCATATATTTT
TRBJ1-2	once	TRBV28	TRBD1	CASSGDSLLDGYTF	TGTGCCAGCAGTGGGGACAGCTTACTTGATGGCTACACCTTC
TRBJ2-7	-	TRBV10-3	-	CAISLSATRDEQYF	TGTGCCATCAGTCTAAGCGCAACCCGGGACGAGCAGTACTTC
TRBJ1-2	-	TRBV5-1	-	CASSPRVGNYGYTF	TGCGCCAGCAGCCCTCGAGTCGGGAACTATGGCTACACCTTC
TRBJ1-4	-	TRBV4-1	-	CASSQGTATNEKLFF	TGCGCCAGCAGCCAAGGGACAGCCACTAATGAAAAACTGTTTTTT
TRBJ1-3	-	TRBV4-3	-	CASSQASGSGNTIYF	TGCGCCAGCAGCCAAGCGTCAGGTTCCGGAAACACCATATATTTT
TRBJ1-2	-	TRBV30	-	CAWSVFGGGGYTF	TGTGCCTGGAGTGTATTCGGAGGAGGAGGCTACACCTTC
TRBJ2-7	-	TRBV30	-	CAWSVQLSSYEQYF	TGTGCCTGGAGTGTGCAACTATCCTCCTACGAGCAGTACTTC
TRBJ2-1	-	TRBV30	TRBD2	CAWSVGGGRASDEQFF	TGTGCCTGGAGTGTAGGGGGCGGGAGGGCCTCGGATGAGCAGTTCTTC
TRBJ2-7	few	TRBV19	-	CASGLGYEQYF	TGTGCCAGCGGACTGGGCTACGAGCAGTACTTC
TRBJ1-2	-	TRBV7-2	-	CASSLGPVNYGYTF	TGTGCCAGCAGCTTAGGGCCAGTTAACTATGGCTACACCTTC
TRBJ2-5	-	TRBV10-1	TRBD2	CAGGGVAGGVETQYF	TGCGCCGGGGGTGGGGTAGCGGGAGGGGTGGAGACCCAGTACTTC
TRBJ2-3	-	TRBV5-6	TRBD2	CASSLESLAASTDTQYF	TGTGCCAGCAGCTTGGAATCACTAGCGGCCAGCACAGATACGCAGTATTTT
TRBJ2-3	-	TRBV2	-	CASSYRGTDTQYF	TGTGCCAGCAGCTACAGGGGCACAGATACGCAGTATTTT
TRBJ1-1	-	TRBV28	-	CASSFPAEAFF	TGTGCCAGCAGTTTCCCGGCTGAAGCTTTCTTT
TRBJ2-6	-	TRBV19	TRBD1	CASRDLTGSLGANVLTF	TGTGCCAGTAGGGATCTGACAGGGTCGTTAGGGGCCAACGTCCTGACTTTC
TRBJ1-4	-	TRBV4-1	-	CASSHLQSGVVATNEKLFF	TGCGCCAGCAGCCACCTCCAGAGCGGAGTAGTTGCAACTAATGAAAAACTGTTTTTT
TRBJ1-1	-	TRBV4-3	TRBD1	CASRRDRENTEAFF	TGCGCCAGCAGGCGGGACAGGGAGAACACTGAAGCTTTCTTT
TRBJ1-3	-	TRBV7-2	TRBD1	CASSRRTGGTLGAGNTIYF	TGTGCCAGCAGCCGCCGGACAGGGGGTACTCTGGGAGCTGGAAACACCATATATTTT
TRBJ1-2	-	TRBV2	-	CASYAWGGYGYTF	TGTGCCAGTTATGCATGGGGAGGCTATGGCTACACCTTC
TRBJ2-2	-	TRBV9	-	CATESSGTGELFF	TGTGCCACCGAGAGTAGCGGCACCGGGGAGCTGTTTTTT
TRBJ1-2	-	TRBV21-1	-	CASRTSVLGHPRDGYTF	TGTGCCAGCCGAACATCGGTCCTGGGACACCCGCGAGATGGCTACACCTTC
TRBJ2-3	-	TRBV9	-	CASSVVSSGNTDTQYF	TGTGCCAGCAGCGTAGTGAGTAGCGGAAACACAGATACGCAGTATTTT